This T cell receptor beta chain was sequenced for a study of cytomegalovirus exposure and HLA in healthy donors. Germline CDR1 and CDR2: LNHNV and YYDKDF (reference sequence). V lost 1 base to trimming and J lost 7 bases, with 13 bases between them. The CDR3 is 14 amino acids. Some clones are missing from TCRdb's copy, which holds only in-frame ones; the method was immunoSEQ multiplex PCR. The sample gives over 75,000 clones, roughly 93% of which show up once; around 2.1% is in the top ten. The origin of this receptor is a man aged 25-45 years in good health and CMV-seronegative. Sequenced input: PBMCs. This chain uses TRBV15 with TRBJ1-2, with a tentative D call TRBD1 (5 bases). The CDR3 nucleotides read TGTGCCACCAGCAGAGGAAGAGGGGAGGTTGGCTACACCTTC. Its translation is CATSRGRGEVGYTF.